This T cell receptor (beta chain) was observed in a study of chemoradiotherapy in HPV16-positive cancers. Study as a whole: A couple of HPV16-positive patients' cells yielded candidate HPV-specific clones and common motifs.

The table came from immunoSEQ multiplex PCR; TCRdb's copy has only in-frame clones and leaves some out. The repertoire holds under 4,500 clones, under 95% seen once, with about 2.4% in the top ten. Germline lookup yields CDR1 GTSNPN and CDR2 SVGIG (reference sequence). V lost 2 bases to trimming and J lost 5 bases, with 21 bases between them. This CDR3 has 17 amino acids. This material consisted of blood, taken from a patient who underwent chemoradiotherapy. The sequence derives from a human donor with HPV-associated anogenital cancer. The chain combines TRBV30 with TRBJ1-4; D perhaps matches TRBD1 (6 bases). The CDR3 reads CAWSSEIRTAKNEKLFF. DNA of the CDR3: TGTGCCTGGAGTTCCGAGATCCGGACAGCTAAGAATGAAAAACTGTTTTTT.